This TCR beta chain was recovered during a study of shared T cell receptors in the human thymus. The germline gives CDR1 MNHEY, CDR2 SMNVEV (reference sequence). J was trimmed by 7 bases and V by 2 bases; bases with no gene match: 4. The CDR3 length is 13 residues. This clone was observed a handful of times. The data were produced by immunoSEQ multiplex PCR, yet TCRdb's version contains in-frame clones alone and is incomplete. The table has about 660,000 clones, about 90% seen once. This sample also appeared in a second study, on human thymus T cells. That study reports: It was healthy Finnish infants having corrective surgery for congenital heart defects who were the donors. Unrelated individuals were reported by related research to share highly overlapping thymic repertoires.

The sequence was obtained from a boy in the first two years of life with a congenital heart defect. The V call is TRBV27, the J call TRBJ1-1; TRBD1 matches 7 bases. The sequenced sample was thymocytes. The CDR3 sequence is CASSLQGVDEAFF. CDR3 in DNA: TGTGCCAGCAGTTTACAGGGGGTGGATGAAGCTTTCTTT.